The clone carrying this TCR beta chain was seen once. Its antigen is not identified. The V end was cut by 2 bases, the J end by 6 bases, with 14 bases between. Germline CDR1 is MNHEY and CDR2 is SVGAGI. The CDR3 totals 15 residues. This sample was taken from a study of cytomegalovirus exposure and HLA in healthy donors. The study, taken as a whole, reports: According to a later analysis, donors in an Asian-associated ancestry cluster reportedly had fewer N-insertions than the approximately 670-donor mean. Cytomegalovirus status was reportedly diagnosed by the classifier with high sensitivity and specificity. In a later analysis, TCR beta V- and J-gene trimming showed a link to a missense DCLRE1C variant.

Everyone who donated was a healthy bone marrow donor. Researchers ran the PCR with 60 Vbeta and 13 Jbeta primers. Assay: immunoSEQ multiplex PCR; the TCRdb copy retains only in-frame clones and omits some. The repertoire holds approximately 150,000 clones, around 80% seen once, with about 2% in the top ten. The sequence came from a male donor in good health and CMV-seronegative. Specimen: PBMCs. V is TRBV6-5 and J is TRBJ2-1; D perhaps matches TRBD2 (7 bases). The CDR3 sequence: CASSYPGGRSNEQFF. In DNA, the CDR3 is TGTGCCAGCAGTTACCCGGGGGGCCGAAGCAATGAGCAGTTCTTC.